This TCR beta chain was found in a study of shared clonotypes between healthy human individuals (dated by TCRdb to the early 2020s). Study-wide context: The cohort comprised a couple of women and three men aged 18 to 49 years. For each donor, CD4 naive and CD4 memory were each run on three plates, CD8 naive on two plates, and CD8 memory on one plate. Blood TCR repertoires of about 5 healthy adults were deeply sequenced to estimate repertoire size and the extent of clonotype sharing between individuals. To increase sequencing depth and limit assay-specific biases, TCR repertoire library preparation and sequencing were carried out by different laboratories using diverse techniques. Between about 0.8 and 9 billion PBMCs per donor were obtained by leukapheresis.

Paper-wide results and their limitations: Sampling was limited to blood, and TCR repertoires in tissue likely differ from TCR repertoires in blood. Across a handful of donors, around 5% of naive CD4, 3.5% of naive CD8, 2% to 2.5% of memory CD4, and about 0.44% of memory CD8 clonotypes were shared. Even with the large sequencing depth, rarefaction of the sorted-subset datasets indicated that sequencing was incomplete. The genetic and exposure-history diversity represented was limited by the small number of donors. Larger estimated clonotype richness was generally found for naive subsets than for memory subsets. Higher generation probabilities were observed for clonotypes shared by all four sorted-subset donors than for non-shared clonotypes. Pairwise subsampling led to the expectation that sequencing depth would affect the degree of clonotype sharing among donors.

Comments on this clone: The target of this receptor is not known. Base qualities are not recorded, but no much larger clone differs from it by a single base.

The junction carries 13 bases between V and J, which are trimmed by 3 bases and 7 bases respectively. According to the germline V gene, CDR1 reads MGHDK and CDR2 reads SYGVNS. The CDR3 sequence holds 14 residues, the cysteine and phenylalanine included. Only the CDR3 DNA stays, 42 bases, in frame from base 1. Using the deep immunoSEQ assay, TCR CDR3 regions were amplified from genomic DNA by multiplex PCR. Extracted genomic DNA from each cell subset was distributed evenly across all wells of several immunoSEQ 96-well plates, and each plate was treated as a replicate. For sorted subsets, about 210 ng of genomic DNA, equivalent to some 30,000 T cell genomes, went into each replicate PCR. Purified libraries were measured with a Qubit 3.0 fluorometer, size-checked on a Bioanalyzer 2100, and measured again with the KAPA Library Quantification kit. Every immunoSEQ 96-well plate was sequenced on a separate single-read 150-cycle Illumina NextSeq 550 flow cell. Regarding the original processing steps: The immunoSEQ output contained only junctional sequences without quality scores, so filtering could not match that applied to full-length reads. To assign V/J genes and CDR3, sequences were annotated using PyIR, a Python wrapper for IgBLAST v1.9, with IMGT germline references. Reads were filtered out if the reads had weak V/J assignments (E-value above 1e-6), no CDR3, stop codons, out-of-frame junctions, or ambiguous translated residues. A V3J clonotype was defined by an identical inferred V gene, J gene, and CDR3 amino acid sequence. To compute the percentage overlap between repertoires, the number of shared unique clonotypes was divided by the size of the smaller repertoire. Repertoire richness was assessed with RTK rarefaction, the Chao1 estimator, and Recon v2.1 estimates of unobserved clonotypes. For all TCRbeta clonotypes obtained by the gDNA method from a handful of donors, generation probabilities were computed with OLGA. Entries here come from immuneACCESS through TCRdb and include only in-frame sequences with V and J called. Some clones fail to appear in such tables; in the studies checked, an unresolved V gene covers under half of the shortfall, and the cause of the remainder is unknown. From that table come the V and J calls and clone size; the DNA was used to work out D and trimming. For this sample there are 2 million to 2.5 million clones; around 95% appear just once. The top ten clones comprise approximately 0.13% of the sample.

The donors were healthy, HIV-negative adults who had no recently reported acute infections or vaccinations. Every donor was a Caucasian adult residing in Nashville, Tennessee, USA. CD4+ T cells were enriched by magnetic negative selection; naive cells were then positively selected on CD45RA, and the negative fraction formed the memory subset. Blood was obtained by leukapheresis, after which PBMCs were separated by Ficoll-Histopaque density gradient centrifugation and cryopreserved in liquid nitrogen vapor phase. Purity and quantity of every magnetically sorted T cell population were checked by analytical flow cytometry. From each sorted fraction, genomic DNA was isolated and quantified by UV absorbance on a Nanodrop 2000c.

The sequenced sample was naive CD4+ T cells sorted from blood. This sample's cell subset or site label indicates: CD45RA+ positively selected. The chain links TRBV25-1 with TRBJ1-5; no D segment can be confidently identified. The TCR was taken from a man between 18 and 29 years old in good health. The nucleotides read TGTGCCAGCAGTGATAACGGGCTTGGGCAGCCCCAGCATTTT. The resulting protein is CASSDNGLGQPQHF.